The T cell receptor beta chain under discussion was sequenced for a study of OX40 agonist ivuxolimab in advanced cancers. Whole-study context: Ivuxolimab was delivered to patients intravenously every 2 weeks at doses spanning 0.01 to 10 mg/kg.

The J segment lost 8 bases and the V segment lost 5 bases, leaving 9 bases of the junction unmatched. The germline V gene has CDR1 SGHNT and CDR2 YENEEA. The CDR3 length is 15 residues. Libraries were prepared by immunoSEQ multiplex PCR; TCRdb keeps only in-frame clonotypes and omits some of them. Seen here are 60,000 to 75,000 clones, roughly nine tenths observed once, and the top ten hold more than 13%. Patients who had autoimmune disease history or got systemic immunosuppression were left out. Sequenced here: CD4+ or CD8+ T cells sorted from blood, sampled in a trial of the OX40 agonist ivuxolimab. This receptor was identified in an adult with an advanced solid tumor such as melanoma, head and neck, liver or kidney cancer. The rearrangement joins TRBV11-3 to TRBJ2-1, with 10 bases identical to TRBD1. The DNA of the CDR3 is TGTGCCAGCAGCCGTAACCGAGACAGGGGGCATGAGCAGTTCTTC. Amino acid sequence: CASSRNRDRGHEQFF.